The 20 T cell receptor beta chains in this list originate from one sample, sequenced in a study of T cells in Graves' hyperthyroidism and ophthalmopathy. RNA transcripts served as the template for amplifying TCR beta CDR3 regions. First-round RT-PCR of the TCR CDR3 relied on the HTBI primer set. TCRdb re-derived calls from the multiplex PCR reads in MiXCR, one entry per CDR3 protein. The sample gives about 520,000 distinct CDR3 sequences, 24% of which show up once; 11% is in the top ten. Sequenced: blood. The receptors originated from a young woman with Graves' ophthalmopathy.

The chain carries TRBV12-3 or TRBV12-4 and TRBJ1-2, with TRBD1 matching 8 bases. This CDR3 has 17 amino acids. V shed 6 bases, J shed 4 bases, and the junction held 16 bases outside the gene matches. The DNA of the CDR3 is TGTGCCAGCAGCCGACAGGGGTCTACGCAAAACTTCTATGGCTACACCTTC. As protein: CASSRQGSTQNFYGYTF.

This clonotype was observed a handful of times. The V and J genes are TRBV20-1 and TRBJ1-6, with D tentatively TRBD1 (6 bases). With 8 bases removed from V and 0 bases from J, the gap between germline ends came to 17 bases. Germline CDR1 reads DFQATT; CDR2 reads SNEGSKA (reference sequence). The CDR3 has 16 residues. The CDR3 DNA follows: TGCAGTCCGTTGGACAGTCTTAGCTCCTATAATTCACCCCTCCACTTT. Protein sequence: CSPLDSLSSYNSPLHF.

This clonotype has ten or more counts. This chain connects TRBV10-3 to TRBJ2-3, with D possibly matching TRBD2 (6 bases). This CDR3 spans 13 amino acids. The V end lost 5 bases, the J end lost 5 bases, and 11 bases lay between the germline ends. In germline, CDR1 is ENHRY, CDR2 SYGVKD. CDR3 bases: TGTGCCATCAGTATGGCTAGCGTAGATACGCAGTATTTT. This gives the protein CAISMASVDTQYF.

Many counts were recorded for this clonotype. This chain connects TRBV6-5 to TRBJ1-6; 7 bases are shared with TRBD1. Germline lookup yields CDR1 MNHEY and CDR2 SVGAGI. The trim removed 2 bases at V and 7 bases at J, leaving 8 bases unmatched. The CDR3 totals 16 residues. For the CDR3, the DNA is TGTGCCAGCAGTTACGCGGGACAGTATGGGAATTCACCCCTCCACTTT. As protein: CASSYAGQYGNSPLHF.

This clonotype was detected many times. V and J are TRBV20-1 and TRBJ1-2; 11 bases are shared with TRBD1. Germline-derived CDR1 and CDR2 are DFQATT and SNEGSKA (reference sequence). CDR3 length: 13 residues. V shed 7 bases and J 5 bases; nucleotides not matched to a gene: 6. The CDR3 DNA follows: TGCAGTGTACCGGGACAGGGGGGTTATGGCTACACCTTC. Amino acids: CSVPGQGGYGYTF.

Ten or more counts support this clonotype. The rearrangement uses TRBV20-1 and TRBJ2-7, with a possible D match to TRBD2 (6 bases). The CDR3 is 15 residues long. Germline CDR1 DFQATT, CDR2 SNEGSKA (reference sequence). Trimming removed 3 bases from V and 0 bases from J, with 15 bases in between. CDR3 in DNA: TGCAGTGCTAGGAGATCGGGACTTCTCTCCTACGAGCAGTACTTC. This encodes CSARRSGLLSYEQYF.

This clonotype came up many times. The chain has TRBV6-2 or TRBV6-3 and TRBJ2-2; D is uncertain. Germline assignment: CDR1 MNHEY and CDR2 SVGEGT. CDR3 length: 12 amino acids. Trimming stripped 1 base from V and 6 bases from J, with 3 bases between. CDR3 nucleotides: TGTGCCAGCAGTTACTACCCCGGGGAGCTGTTTTTT. It translates to CASSYYPGELFF.

The chain couples TRBV4-1 to TRBJ1-2; TRBD1 might be the D (5 bases). From germline, CDR1 is MGHRA and CDR2 YSYEKL. CDR3 size: 15 residues. Trimming cost V 3 bases and J 6 bases, with 17 bases left between them. The chain's CDR3 is CASSHTKGQGDGYTF. CDR3 nucleotides: TGCGCCAGCAGCCATACGAAGGGGCAGGGTGATGGCTACACCTTC.

This clonotype showed up many times. The chain recombines TRBV2 with TRBJ2-2; D assignment may be TRBD1 or TRBD2 (6 bases each). The CDR3 runs 15 residues. Germline CDR1 SNHLY, CDR2 FYNNEI. The ends were cut back, 4 bases at V and 1 base at J, with 10 bases in the middle. The CDR3 protein is CASSVGGQNTGELFF. For the CDR3, the DNA is TGTGCCAGCAGTGTGGGGGGACAGAACACCGGGGAGCTGTTTTTT.

This clonotype was counted ten times or more. This chain joins TRBV19 and TRBJ1-5; no reliable D call. The CDR3 sequence is 15 residues long. Germline V gene lookup returns CDR1 LNHDA and CDR2 SQIVND (reference sequence). V was shortened by 3 bases and J by 6 bases, with 15 bases between the two germline ends. CDR3 region: CASSIDIRTVQPQHF. CDR3 coding DNA: TGTGCCAGTAGTATTGACATTCGCACGGTTCAGCCCCAGCATTTT.

The gene calls are TRBV18 and TRBJ1-5, with D unresolved. Germline assignment: CDR1 KGHSH and CDR2 LQKENI. The CDR3 is made up of 15 amino acids. V was trimmed by 4 bases and J by 6 bases, leaving 16 bases between them. CDR3 bases: TGTGCCAGCTCACAGTCGGGTGATCCCGGTCAGCCCCAGCATTTT. Translation gives CASSQSGDPGQPQHF.

The CDR3 loop is CASSRSSGRPQETQYF. CDR3 DNA: TGTGCCAGCAGCCGAAGTAGCGGGAGGCCCCAAGAGACCCAGTACTTC. This chain uses TRBV12-3 or TRBV12-4 with TRBJ2-5, with 10 bases fitting TRBD2. This CDR3 has 16 residues. The J segment lost 1 base and the V segment lost 6 bases, leaving 8 bases of the junction unmatched.

This clonotype was counted at least ten times. This chain links TRBV12-3 or TRBV12-4 with TRBJ1-5, with D maybe TRBD1 (5 bases). The length of the CDR3 is 12 residues. In DNA form, the CDR3 reads TGTGCTTGCAGGGTGGGCAATCAGCCCCAGCATTTT. Translated: CACRVGNQPQHF.

The chain combines TRBV5-5 with TRBJ2-2; D may be TRBD2 (5 bases). Trimming left V 0 bases short and J 2 bases short, with 11 bases between. This CDR3 comprises 16 residues. CDR1 and CDR2 (germline): SGHKS, YYEKEE (reference sequence). CDR3: CASSLGPAVNTGELFF. CDR3 DNA sequence: TGTGCCAGCAGCTTGGGTCCAGCGGTAAACACCGGGGAGCTGTTTTTT.

This clonotype has a count of ten or more. The rearrangement uses TRBV7-2 and TRBJ2-2; D might be TRBD1 (5 bases). Looked up from germline, CDR1 is SGHTA and CDR2 is FQGNSA. Trimming cost V 1 base and J 0 bases, with 6 bases left between them. There are 15 residues in the CDR3. The CDR3: CASSLGQPNTGELFF. In nucleotides, the CDR3 is TGTGCCAGCAGCTTAGGACAGCCGAACACCGGGGAGCTGTTTTTT. The complete variable domain, with remaining parts taken from reference TRBV7-2 and TRBJ2-2, reads GAGVSQSPSNKVTEKGKDVELRCDPISGHTALYWYRQSLGQGLEFLIYFQGNSAPDKSGLPSDRFSAERTGGSVSTLTIQRTQQEDSAVYLCASSLGQPNTGELFFGEGSRLTVL.

The rearrangement joins TRBV6-2 or TRBV6-3 to TRBJ2-7, with D hard to call. The germline V gene has CDR1 MNHEY and CDR2 SVGEGT. Trimming pared 2 bases from V and 5 bases from J, leaving 13 bases between. This CDR3 has 14 amino acids. The chain's CDR3 is CASSYANTYDEQYF. CDR3 DNA: TGTGCCAGCAGTTACGCAAACACCTACGACGAGCAGTACTTC.

This clonotype appeared many times. CDR3 protein: CASSLGTGVGYTF. The CDR3 DNA reads TGTGCCAGCAGTTTGGGGACAGGGGTAGGCTACACCTTC. V gene TRBV27 combines with J gene TRBJ1-2; 10 positions match TRBD1. The CDR3 contains 13 residues. V shed 3 bases, J shed 8 bases, and the junction held 3 bases outside the gene matches. Germline V gene sequence: CDR1 MNHEY, CDR2 SMNVEV (reference sequence).

This chain connects TRBV11-2 to TRBJ2-2; D unclear. Germline-derived CDR1 and CDR2 are SGHAT and FQNNGV. Trimming took off 8 bases at V and 1 base at J, with 14 bases between the two ends. The CDR3 covers 15 residues. The CDR3 DNA is TGTGCCAGCCGCCGAATAAGGTGGAACACCGGGGAGCTGTTTTTT. Translation gives CASRRIRWNTGELFF.

This clonotype was detected ten times or more. The V and J genes are TRBV19 and TRBJ2-5; possibly TRBD1 for D (5 bases). V was trimmed by 5 bases and J by 5 bases, leaving 15 bases between them. Germline V gives CDR1 LNHDA, CDR2 SQIVND (reference sequence). The CDR3 loop spans 14 amino acids. CDR3 protein: CASSSFQGRETQYF. CDR3 in DNA: TGTGCCAGTAGTTCCTTCCAGGGTCGGGAGACCCAGTACTTC.

The chain joins TRBV4-1 to TRBJ2-6, with 11 bases identical to TRBD1. The length of the CDR3 is 18 residues. Trimming took 4 bases from V and 0 from J; bases not matched to a gene: 5. Germline loops: CDR1 MGHRA, CDR2 YSYEKL. The CDR3 loop reads CASSRRGQGDSGANVLTF. CDR3 DNA sequence: TGCGCCAGCAGCCGAAGGGGACAGGGGGACTCTGGGGCCAACGTCCTGACTTTC.